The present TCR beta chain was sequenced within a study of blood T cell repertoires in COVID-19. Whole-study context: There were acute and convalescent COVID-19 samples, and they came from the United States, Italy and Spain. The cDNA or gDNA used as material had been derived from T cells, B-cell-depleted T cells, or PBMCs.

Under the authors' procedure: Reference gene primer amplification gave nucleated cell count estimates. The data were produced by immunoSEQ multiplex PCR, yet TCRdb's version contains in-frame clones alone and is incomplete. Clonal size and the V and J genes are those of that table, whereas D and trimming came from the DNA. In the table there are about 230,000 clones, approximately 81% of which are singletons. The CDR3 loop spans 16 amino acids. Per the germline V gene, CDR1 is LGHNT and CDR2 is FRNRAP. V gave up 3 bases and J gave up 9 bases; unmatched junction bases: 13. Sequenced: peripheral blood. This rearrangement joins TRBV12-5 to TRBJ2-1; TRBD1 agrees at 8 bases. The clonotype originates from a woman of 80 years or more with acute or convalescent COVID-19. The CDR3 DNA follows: TGTGCTAGTGGTTTTATATTCACAGGGGGTTGGGTTGAGCAGTTCTTC. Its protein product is CASGFIFTGGWVEQFF.